One sample yielded the 29 T cell receptor beta chains listed below, sequenced in a study of regulatory T cells in long-lasting Graves disease. The authors built TCR beta libraries using iRepertoire HTBI primers and Arm-PCR of CDR3 regions. TCRdb independently ran MiXCR on the multiplex PCR reads; one entry per CDR3 protein. Among 560,000 or so distinct CDR3 sequences listed, 15% to 20% were seen once. Documented time point: newly diagnosed GD, antithyroid drugs for less than 3 months. PBMC RNA was the source of the TCR library. This same sample was also part of a study on T cells in Graves' hyperthyroidism and ophthalmopathy.

Source: peripheral blood mononuclear cells (PBMCs), taken at new diagnosis, from a patient treated with antithyroid drugs. The source of these receptors is a man younger than 30 with Graves disease.

In its sample, this clonotype was seen many times. The chain joins TRBV28 to TRBJ2-7; 10 bases align to TRBD1. CDR1 is MDHEN, CDR2 SYDVKM, per germline. The ends lost 7 bases at V and 0 bases at J; junction bases unmatched: 6. CDR3 length: 15 amino acids. CDR3 residues: CASMGWDRGSYEQYF. The CDR3, as DNA: TGTGCCAGCATGGGGTGGGACAGGGGCTCCTACGAGCAGTACTTC. Complete variable domain (other parts from reference TRBV28 and TRBJ2-7): DVKVTQSSRYLVKRTGEKVFLECVQDMDHENMFWYRQDPGLGLRLIYFSYDVKMKEKGDIPEGYSVSREKKERFSLILESASTNQTSMYLCASMGWDRGSYEQYFGPGTRLTVT.

This sequence joins TRBV15 and TRBJ1-5, with 9 nucleotides matching TRBD1. The germline V gene has CDR1 LNHNV and CDR2 YYDKDF (reference sequence). The J segment lost 4 bases and the V segment lost 3 bases, leaving 4 bases of the junction unmatched. The CDR3 has 15 amino acids. CDR3 sequence (DNA): TGTGCCACCAGCAGGGACAGGGGCGTTAATCAGCCCCAGCATTTT. It encodes CATSRDRGVNQPQHF.

The J gene is TRBJ1-1, the V gene TRBV29-1, with D tentatively TRBD1 (6 bases). V was cut by 8 bases and J by 1 base, with 11 bases left in between. The CDR3 totals 12 residues. Germline V CDR1 and CDR2: SQVTM, ANQGSEA. For the CDR3, the DNA is TGCAGCATGGACAGACGGAACACTGAAGCTTTCTTT. Amino acids: CSMDRRNTEAFF.

This clonotype was seen only a few times. The chain carries TRBV30 and TRBJ2-1; 11 bases agree with TRBD2. Per germline, CDR1 GTSNPN and CDR2 SVGIG (reference sequence). V shed 5 bases, J shed 9 bases, and the junction held 9 bases outside the gene matches. The CDR3 covers 14 residues. The CDR3 spells CAWDSTSGSAEQFF. The CDR3 nucleotides are TGTGCCTGGGACTCTACTAGCGGGAGCGCTGAGCAGTTCTTC. Full variable domain (outside the CDR3, taken from reference TRBV30 and TRBJ2-1): SQTIHQWPATLVQPVGSPLSLECTVEGTSNPNLYWYRQAAGRGLQLLFYSVGIGQISSEVPQNLSASRPQDRQFILSSKKLLLSDSGFYLCAWDSTSGSAEQFFGPGTRLTVL.

The J gene is TRBJ2-7, the V gene TRBV28; D is possibly TRBD2 (6 bases). Trimming removed 5 bases at V and 7 bases at J, with 15 bases between. From germline, CDR1 is MDHEN and CDR2 SYDVKM. CDR3 length equals 13 residues. This CDR3 is CASSREPKGEQYF. CDR3 DNA sequence: TGTGCCAGCAGTCGGGAGCCTAAGGGAGAGCAGTACTTC.

This clonotype has more than one count but fewer than ten. One end of the junction is discordant with germline, which a read error may explain. The chain links TRBV9 to TRBJ2-5, with 7 bases aligning to TRBD1. This CDR3 comprises 14 residues. CDR1 and CDR2 from the germline V gene are SGDLS and YYNGEE. This CDR3 is CASSVDGTEEAQYF. The DNA of the CDR3 is TGTGCCAGCAGCGTAGATGGGACAGAAGAGGCCCAGTACTTC.

The chain is built from TRBV29-1 and TRBJ2-7; 8 bases align to TRBD2. The germline V gene encodes CDR1 SQVTM and CDR2 ANQGSEA. This CDR3 comprises 13 residues. V lost 4 bases to trimming and J lost 2 bases; unmatched junction nucleotides: 4. The CDR3 region has the DNA TGCAGCGTTGGGACGACTAGCGCCTACGAGCAGTACTTC. Its protein product is CSVGTTSAYEQYF.

The rearrangement joins TRBV9 to TRBJ2-5; possibly TRBD2 for D (5 bases). Germline CDR1 reads SGDLS; CDR2 reads YYNGEE. The CDR3 length is 15 residues. V lost 0 bases and J 4 bases, leaving 13 bases between the germline ends. The CDR3 DNA follows: TGTGCCAGCAGCGTAGGAGGGCAGGTATCAGAGACCCAGTACTTC. Amino acids: CASSVGGQVSETQYF.

This clonotype has more than one count but fewer than ten. The J gene is TRBJ1-2, the V gene TRBV20-1; 8 bases are a match to TRBD1. J lost 4 bases, V lost 0 bases, and 4 bases had no gene match. This CDR3 has 14 residues. Germline loops: CDR1 DFQATT, CDR2 SNEGSKA (reference sequence). This CDR3 is CSARDSGGIYGYTF. The CDR3 DNA follows: TGCAGTGCTAGAGATTCAGGGGGCATCTATGGCTACACCTTC.

This clonotype was found many times. This sequence joins TRBV28 and TRBJ1-5; possibly TRBD1 for D (6 bases). The CDR3 loop spans 15 amino acids. Germline V gives CDR1 MDHEN, CDR2 SYDVKM. V shed 4 bases and J shed 0 bases, with 10 bases lying between them. This chain's CDR3 is CASSSDSYSNQPQHF. The CDR3 bases are TGTGCCAGCAGTTCGGACAGTTATAGCAATCAGCCCCAGCATTTT.

This clonotype showed up many times. J is TRBJ1-2 and V is TRBV12-3 or TRBV12-4; D possibly corresponds to TRBD1 (5 bases). The CDR3 runs to 15 residues. Deletions cut 3 bases from V and 6 bases from J, with 17 bases between. The CDR3 spells CASSFRGGVSHGYTF. The CDR3 DNA reads TGTGCCAGCAGTTTTCGGGGCGGGGTGAGCCATGGCTACACCTTC.

This clonotype has more than one count but fewer than ten. The genes are TRBV7-8 and TRBJ1-5; 9 bases agree with TRBD1. The CDR3 is 15 residues long. The V and J ends lost 1 base and 6 bases, in that order; junction bases with no gene match: 4. The germline CDR1 and CDR2 sequences are SGHVS and FQNEAQ. Here the CDR3 DNA reads TGTGCCAGCAGCTTAGTGGACAGGGGAGGTCAGCCCCAGCATTTT. This gives the protein CASSLVDRGGQPQHF.

In the case of this clonotype: It is likely a read error, because the conserved phenylalanine at the end of the CDR3 is missing. This chain links TRBV27 with TRBJ2-1, with D possibly being TRBD1 or TRBD2 (7 bases each). This CDR3 spans 13 amino acids. Germline V gene sequence: CDR1 MNHEY, CDR2 SMNVEV (reference sequence). V shed 7 bases and J shed 9 bases, with 16 bases lying between them. The DNA for the CDR3 is TGTGCCAGCACCTATAGCAGGGGGGGTGAGCAGTTCCTC. This encodes CASTYSRGGEQFL.

This clonotype was counted many times. The chain has TRBV12-3 or TRBV12-4 and TRBJ2-3, with D hard to call. The CDR3 is 15 amino acids. Trimming cost V 1 base and J 1 base, with 9 bases left between them. The CDR3 sequence: CASSLVRAGTDTQYF. For the CDR3, the DNA is TGTGCCAGCAGTTTAGTTAGGGCGGGCACAGATACGCAGTATTTT.

J is TRBJ2-3 and V is TRBV30; possibly TRBD1 for D (5 bases). The CDR3 loop spans 13 amino acids. In germline, CDR1 is GTSNPN, CDR2 SVGIG (reference sequence). Between the trimmed V and J ends, which lost 4 bases and 5 bases, there was a span of 13 bases. CDR3 region: CAWTDIRGDTQYF. The CDR3, as DNA: TGTGCCTGGACGGACATCAGAGGAGATACGCAGTATTTT.

The V and J genes are TRBV30 and TRBJ1-6; D ambiguous. Germline V gene data show CDR1 as GTSNPN and CDR2 as SVGIG (reference sequence). Trimming took 3 bases from V and 8 from J, leaving 11 bases between them. The CDR3 loop spans 13 amino acids. The CDR3 protein is CAWRDVRDSPLHF. CDR3 bases: TGTGCCTGGAGAGACGTTCGGGATTCACCCCTCCACTTT. The full variable domain, in which reference TRBV30 and TRBJ1-6 provide the parts outside the CDR3, is SQTIHQWPATLVQPVGSPLSLECTVEGTSNPNLYWYRQAAGRGLQLLFYSVGIGQISSEVPQNLSASRPQDRQFILSSKKLLLSDSGFYLCAWRDVRDSPLHFGNGTRLTVT.

Ten or more counts support this clonotype. The rearrangement links TRBV11-3 to TRBJ2-3; D is unclear. Trimming stripped 1 base from V and 7 bases from J, with 9 bases between. CDR1 is SGHNT, CDR2 YENEEA, per germline. The CDR3 extends over 13 amino acids. CDR3 DNA sequence: TGTGCCAGCAGCTTAGCCCCGCTCTATACGCAGTATTTT. Translating it yields CASSLAPLYTQYF.

This clonotype was recorded at least ten times. The chain joins TRBV2 to TRBJ2-1; 7 bases fit TRBD2. Germline assignment: CDR1 SNHLY and CDR2 FYNNEI. Trimming took 1 base from V and 15 from J; bases not matched to a gene: 3. The CDR3 is 11 amino acids. This chain's CDR3 is CASSEVAGAFF. CDR3 coding DNA: TGTGCCAGCAGTGAAGTTGCGGGAGCGTTCTTC.

Points on this clonotype: Just one base apart from a much larger clone, this may be a read error. J is TRBJ2-1 and V is TRBV3-1; TRBD2 aligns across 13 bases. The CDR3 runs to 15 residues. Germline loops: CDR1 LGHDT, CDR2 YNNKEL (reference sequence). As DNA, the CDR3 is TGTGCCAGCAGCTACGCAGGACTAGCGGGAGAAAAGCAGATCTTC. Translated, it gives CASSYAGLAGEKQIF.

In its sample, this clonotype was seen many times. The V and J genes are TRBV6-9 and TRBJ2-6; D uncertain. Trimming left V 3 bases short and J 0 bases short, with 3 bases between. Germline-derived CDR1 and CDR2 are MNHGY and SVAAGI. The CDR3 has 14 residues. The CDR3 nucleotides read TGTGCCAGCAGTTACAGCTCTGGGGCCAACGTCCTGACTTTC. This sequence encodes CASSYSSGANVLTF.

This clonotype was seen more than once but under ten times. The chain links TRBV6-1 to TRBJ1-2; 10 positions match TRBD1. Germline V gene data show CDR1 as MNHNS and CDR2 as SASEGT. This CDR3 comprises 15 residues. The ends lost 2 bases at V and 8 bases at J; junction bases unmatched: 8. CDR3 protein: CASSEWRQGAQGYTF. The CDR3 DNA reads as TGTGCCAGCAGTGAATGGAGACAGGGGGCGCAGGGCTACACCTTC.

This clonotype came up a few times. The chain has TRBV6-9 and TRBJ2-1; maybe TRBD1 (5 bases). CDR1 MNHGY and CDR2 SVAAGI come from the germline V gene. This CDR3 region has 17 residues. V was cut by 3 bases and J by 1 base, with 16 bases left in between. The CDR3 spells CASSYLPQGPSYNEQFF. As DNA, the CDR3 is TGTGCCAGCAGTTACTTACCGCAGGGTCCGTCCTACAATGAGCAGTTCTTC.

Ten or more counts support this clonotype. This chain links TRBV3-1 with TRBJ2-7, with TRBD2 matching over 13 bases. The V and J ends lost 3 bases and 3 bases, in that order; junction bases with no gene match: 8. The V gene's germline CDR1 is LGHDT and CDR2 YNNKEL (reference sequence). The CDR3 loop spans 17 amino acids. For the CDR3, the DNA is TGTGCCAGCAGCCAGGGAGGACTAGCGGGAGAGTTCTACGAGCAGTACTTC. Translating it yields CASSQGGLAGEFYEQYF.

This clonotype has a count of ten or more. V is TRBV27 and J is TRBJ1-1; 9 nucleotides line up with TRBD1. The CDR3 is 13 residues long. V was clipped by 4 bases and J by 10 bases; unmatched bases: 7. Germline-derived CDR1 and CDR2 are MNHEY and SMNVEV (reference sequence). CDR3 region: CASSSLQGAGAFF. The CDR3, as DNA: TGTGCCAGCAGTTCCTTACAGGGGGCTGGAGCTTTCTTT.

This clonotype was found many times. The junction does not match germline at one end; this may be a read error. The chain joins TRBV12-3 or TRBV12-4 to TRBJ2-1, with unresolved D. This CDR3 contains 13 residues. In DNA, the CDR3 is TGTGCCAGCCGTTTAGGGTGGTACAATGAGCAGTTCTTC. Residues: CASRLGWYNEQFF.

Concerning this clonotype: This may be a read error, as it is one base from a much larger clone. The chain employs TRBV5-1 and TRBJ2-3; TRBD2 agrees at 7 bases. The last part of the DNA fits TRBJ2-5 better; the J call may be wrong. Germline CDR1 SGHRS, CDR2 YFSETQ. The CDR3 spans 13 residues. The CDR3: CASNAPAGETQYF. The CDR3 DNA reads as TGCGCCAGCAACGCTCCAGCGGGGGAGACCCAGTACTTC.

The rearrangement uses TRBV4-2 and TRBJ2-7; D gene ambiguous. The CDR3 sequence is 13 residues long. Germline values: CDR1 LGHNA, CDR2 YNFKEQ. Trimming pared 5 bases from V and 6 bases from J, leaving 14 bases between. CDR3 sequence reads: CASSARRVSEQYF. The DNA of the CDR3 is TGTGCCAGCAGCGCGAGACGGGTGAGCGAGCAGTACTTC.

This clonotype was recorded many times. This chain connects TRBV28 to TRBJ1-2; TRBD1 might be the D (5 bases). Per the germline V gene, CDR1 is MDHEN and CDR2 is SYDVKM. The CDR3 runs 15 residues. Trimming took 5 bases from V and 6 from J, leaving 19 bases between them. The CDR3 sequence: CASSRMPGTVHGYTF. The CDR3 DNA reads TGTGCCAGCAGTCGAATGCCGGGGACCGTTCATGGCTACACCTTC.

Ten or more counts support this clonotype. The chain has TRBV6-1 and TRBJ2-1; 11 bases align to TRBD2. With V trimmed by 6 bases and J by 3 bases, 4 bases remained unmatched. The CDR3 loop spans 15 amino acids. Germline assignment: CDR1 MNHNS and CDR2 SASEGT. The DNA for the CDR3 is TGTGCCAGCAGGCTCGGGACTAGCGGCTACAATGAGCAGTTCTTC. It specifies CASRLGTSGYNEQFF.